These 30 T cell receptor beta chains share one sample of origin, sequenced in a study of OX40 agonist ivuxolimab in advanced cancers. The repertoire was sequenced with immunoSEQ multiplex PCR; TCRdb's copy has only in-frame clones and lacks some. The sample contains tens of thousands of clones, 90% to 95% of which appear only once. The specimen comprised CD4+ or CD8+ T cells sorted from blood, sampled in a trial of the OX40 agonist ivuxolimab. The receptor source for this set is an adult with an advanced solid tumor such as melanoma, head and neck, liver or kidney cancer.

This chain links TRBV7-9 with TRBJ2-7, with 7 bases lining up with TRBD1. The germline V gene has CDR1 SEHNR and CDR2 FQNEAQ (reference sequence). Germline trimming cut 5 bases from V and 7 bases from J; bases unmatched to any gene: 8. The CDR3 is made up of 13 amino acids. CDR3 DNA sequence: TGTGCCAGCAGCCAACAGGGGCTAAGGGAGCAGTACTTC. It yields the protein CASSQQGLREQYF. The whole variable domain, remainder taken from reference TRBV7-9 and TRBJ2-7, is DTGVSQNPRHKITKRGQNVTFRCDPISEHNRLYWYRQTLGQGPEFLTYFQNEAQLEKSRLLSDRFSAERPKGSFSTLEIQRTEQGDSAMYLCASSQQGLREQYFGPGTRLTVT.

The V and J genes are TRBV10-3 and TRBJ2-7; 7 nucleotides align to TRBD1. The V segment lost 3 bases and the J segment 5 bases; nucleotides outside the gene matches: 7. Germline V gene sequence: CDR1 ENHRY, CDR2 SYGVKD. The CDR3 consists of 14 residues. Written as DNA, the CDR3 is TGTGCCATCAGTGAAAGTACGACAGGGAACGAGCAGTACTTC. The encoded protein is CAISESTTGNEQYF.

This clone was recorded only once. The J gene is TRBJ1-3, the V gene TRBV19, with D perhaps matching TRBD1 (5 bases). Trimming left V 9 bases short and J 0 bases short, with 12 bases between. Germline loops: CDR1 LNHDA, CDR2 SQIVND (reference sequence). The CDR3 is 14 residues long. CDR3 in DNA: TGTGCCAGCGAGCGGGGGGTCTCTGGAAACACCATATATTTT. Protein product: CASERGVSGNTIYF.

The chain combines TRBV2 with TRBJ2-2, with a tentative D call TRBD1 (5 bases). Germline CDR1 and CDR2: SNHLY and FYNNEI. Trimming left V 8 bases short and J 2 bases short, with 15 bases between. The CDR3 runs to 15 residues. The CDR3 nucleotides are TGTGCCAGCCAGGGTCGAGAATACAACACCGGGGAGCTGTTTTTT. Protein sequence: CASQGREYNTGELFF.

The rearrangement uses TRBV5-1 and TRBJ2-3; D ambiguous. V shed 4 bases and J shed 3 bases, with 9 bases lying between them. CDR3 length: 13 amino acids. Germline CDR1 SGHRS, CDR2 YFSETQ. The CDR3 nucleotides are TGCGCCAGCAGCAGGGAACGAACAGATACGCAGTATTTT. Its translation: CASSRERTDTQYF.

The chain employs TRBV19 and TRBJ1-5; D is unclear. Trimming stripped 6 bases from V and 1 base from J, with 16 bases between. The CDR3 runs to 16 residues. Germline V gene lookup returns CDR1 LNHDA and CDR2 SQIVND (reference sequence). The CDR3 sequence: CASSRTGSLSNQPQHF. The DNA of the CDR3 is TGTGCCAGTAGCCGGACGGGTTCTTTGAGCAATCAGCCCCAGCATTTT.

The V and J genes are TRBV5-8 and TRBJ2-7, with no clear D. Trimming removed 2 bases at V and 5 bases at J, with 5 bases between. CDR1 and CDR2 from the germline V gene are SGHTS and YDEGEE. This CDR3 is built from 11 residues. This chain's CDR3 is CASSFINEQYF. CDR3 nucleotides: TGTGCCAGCAGCTTTATCAACGAGCAGTACTTC. The variable domain in full, completed from reference TRBV5-8 and TRBJ2-7, reads EAGVTQSPTHLIKTRGQQATLRCSPISGHTSVYWYQQALGLGLQFLLWYDEGEERNRGNFPPRFSGRQFPNYSSELNVNALELEDSALYLCASSFINEQYFGPGTRLTVT.

The chain joins TRBV5-1 to TRBJ1-3, with D possibly matching TRBD1 (6 bases). The germline gives CDR1 SGHRS, CDR2 YFSETQ. V was pared by 5 bases and J by 0 bases, with 12 bases between. The CDR3 length is 15 residues. CDR3 in amino acids: CASRSGQSSGNTIYF. CDR3 nucleotide sequence: TGCGCCAGCAGATCCGGACAGAGCTCTGGAAACACCATATATTTT.

This chain connects TRBV30 to TRBJ2-1; 11 bases are shared with TRBD2. The CDR3 consists of 13 residues. The junction had 2 bases not matched to a gene; V was cut back by 3 bases and J by 7 bases. Germline loops: CDR1 GTSNPN, CDR2 SVGIG (reference sequence). CDR3 residues: CAWSGLAGNEQFF. In nucleotides, the CDR3 is TGTGCCTGGAGCGGACTAGCGGGTAATGAGCAGTTCTTC.

The J gene is TRBJ1-6, the V gene TRBV2; TRBD1 aligns across 11 bases. V lost 8 bases and J lost 6; bases outside the gene matches: 9. CDR1 SNHLY and CDR2 FYNNEI come from the germline V gene. The CDR3 extends over 16 amino acids. Here the CDR3 reads CASGGQGAQVNSPLHF. Written as DNA, the CDR3 is TGTGCCAGCGGTGGACAGGGGGCGCAGGTTAATTCACCCCTCCACTTT.

This clone has only one observation. The genes are TRBV6-1 and TRBJ1-5; TRBD1 agrees at 7 bases. Germline V gene sequence: CDR1 MNHNS, CDR2 SASEGT. Trimming at V came to 6 bases and at J to 5 bases, leaving 7 bases not matched to a gene. The CDR3 consists of 14 residues. The CDR3 here is CASRSGQDHQPQHF. In DNA, the CDR3 is TGTGCCAGCAGGTCCGGACAGGATCATCAGCCCCAGCATTTT.

V and J are TRBV5-4 and TRBJ2-2, with 7 nucleotides matching TRBD1. Germline loops: CDR1 SGHNT, CDR2 YYREEE (reference sequence). This CDR3 has 17 amino acids. V lost 3 bases and J lost 1; bases outside the gene matches: 9. CDR3 in DNA: TGTGCCAGCAGCTCCCTGGGACAGCTCTTGAACACCGGGGAGCTGTTTTTT. It translates to CASSSLGQLLNTGELFF.

The chain combines TRBV10-1 with TRBJ2-2; D gene unclear. Germline CDR1 and CDR2: WNHNN and SYGVQD (reference sequence). V gave up 5 bases and J gave up 6 bases, with 7 bases separating them. The CDR3 length is 12 residues. CDR3 sequence reads: CASSSYPGELFF. For the CDR3, the DNA is TGCGCCAGCAGTTCCTACCCCGGGGAGCTGTTTTTT.

The chain combines TRBV13 with TRBJ2-7; unclear D gene. Between the trimmed V and J ends, which lost 5 bases and 5 bases, there was a span of 7 bases. This CDR3 is 11 amino acids long. Germline V gene lookup returns CDR1 PRHDT and CDR2 FYEKMQ (reference sequence). DNA of the CDR3: TGTGCCAGCAGCCCCCGAAACGAGCAGTACTTC. Its translation is CASSPRNEQYF.

V and J are TRBV4-1 and TRBJ1-1; TRBD1 agrees at 7 bases. V shed 5 bases and J 0 bases; nucleotides not matched to a gene: 6. CDR3 size: 15 residues. In germline, CDR1 is MGHRA, CDR2 YSYEKL. The CDR3 region is CASSTSGTVNTEAFF. The CDR3 DNA is TGCGCCAGCAGCACTTCCGGGACAGTGAACACTGAAGCTTTCTTT.

V is TRBV4-2 and J is TRBJ2-3; 7 bases fit TRBD1. Germline loops: CDR1 LGHNA, CDR2 YNFKEQ. V shed 4 bases, J shed 4 bases, and the junction held 5 bases outside the gene matches. The CDR3 totals 14 residues. CDR3 sequence (DNA): TGTGCCAGCAGCCTCGGACAGGTACCAGATACGCAGTATTTT. Translation gives CASSLGQVPDTQYF.

V gene TRBV5-6 combines with J gene TRBJ2-7; 8 bases agree with TRBD2. V lost 7 bases and J lost 2; bases outside the gene matches: 8. The V gene's germline CDR1 is SGHDT and CDR2 YYEEEE. The CDR3 spans 14 residues. The DNA for the CDR3 is TGTGCCAGCGGAGCGAGCGGGAGAACCTACGAGCAGTACTTC. This translates into CASGASGRTYEQYF.

The chain employs TRBV5-1 and TRBJ2-1; 13 bases map to TRBD2. The CDR3 is 14 residues long. Trimming took 3 bases from V and 10 from J; bases not matched to a gene: 4. Germline assignment: CDR1 SGHRS and CDR2 YFSETQ. The CDR3 DNA reads as TGCGCCAGCAGCTATGGACTAGCGGGAGACGAGCAGTTCTTC. This gives the protein CASSYGLAGDEQFF.

The chain joins TRBV5-8 to TRBJ2-7; D unresolved. Trimming took off 4 bases at V and 8 bases at J, with 16 bases between the two ends. The germline V gene has CDR1 SGHTS and CDR2 YDEGEE. CDR3 length: 13 amino acids. CDR3 sequence: CASSGPPLVQQYF. The CDR3 nucleotides are TGTGCCAGCAGCGGCCCGCCTCTAGTACAGCAGTACTTC.

CDR3 bases: TGCGCCAGCAGCCCTGGGACAGTTCCCAGCTATGGCTACACCTTC. It encodes CASSPGTVPSYGYTF. The V and J genes are TRBV5-1 and TRBJ1-2; 7 bases line up with TRBD1. This CDR3 spans 15 amino acids. Germline CDR1 reads SGHRS; CDR2 reads YFSETQ. J lost 4 bases, V lost 4 bases, and 10 bases had no gene match.

The V and J genes are TRBV6-5 and TRBJ2-2; D is undetermined. Deletions cut 1 base from V and 2 bases from J, with 8 bases between. Germline loops: CDR1 MNHEY, CDR2 SVGAGI. The CDR3 loop spans 15 amino acids. This chain's CDR3 is CASSYLNYNTGELFF. The CDR3, as DNA: TGTGCCAGCAGTTACTTGAACTACAACACCGGGGAGCTGTTTTTT.

The rearrangement joins TRBV9 to TRBJ2-2, with D perhaps matching TRBD1 (7 bases). Germline lookup yields CDR1 SGDLS and CDR2 YYNGEE. The ends were cut back, 0 bases at V and 7 bases at J, with 13 bases in the middle. There are 15 residues in the CDR3. The CDR3 spells CASSVELAGGGELFF. In nucleotides, the CDR3 is TGTGCCAGCAGCGTAGAACTAGCAGGGGGCGGGGAGCTGTTTTTT.

Comments on this clone: One end of the junction varies from germline; a read error may be responsible. This chain joins TRBV6-4 and TRBJ2-3, with D unresolved. Germline V gives CDR1 MRHNA, CDR2 SNTAGT. The CDR3 runs 16 residues. CDR3 in amino acids: CASSDSTSARTDTQYF. The CDR3 DNA sequence: TGTGCCAGCAGCGACTCTACGAGCGCCCGCACAGATACGCAGTATTTT.

A single count supports this clone. The V gene is TRBV28, the J gene TRBJ2-5; TRBD2 might be the D (6 bases). The CDR3 has 16 amino acids. V lost 3 bases and J lost 5, with 19 bases in between. CDR1 MDHEN and CDR2 SYDVKM come from the germline V gene. CDR3 sequence reads: CASSFASGGKGETQYF. The CDR3 DNA follows: TGTGCCAGCAGTTTTGCCAGTGGGGGGAAGGGGGAGACCCAGTACTTC.

The V gene is TRBV18, the J gene TRBJ1-1, with D unclear. Trimming stripped 2 bases from V and 5 bases from J, with 24 bases between. The CDR3 runs to 18 residues. CDR1 and CDR2 from the germline V gene are KGHSH and LQKENI. The CDR3 spells CASSPGVEKASKGTEAFF. The CDR3 DNA sequence: TGTGCCAGCTCACCAGGGGTTGAGAAGGCCTCAAAAGGAACTGAAGCTTTCTTT.

The J gene is TRBJ1-2, the V gene TRBV7-9, with 9 bases that match TRBD1. The J segment lost 5 bases and the V segment lost 7 bases, leaving 11 bases of the junction unmatched. The length of the CDR3 is 15 residues. Per germline, CDR1 SEHNR and CDR2 FQNEAQ (reference sequence). The CDR3 DNA reads as TGTGCCAGCATGCCTTTTTTGGGGACAGGGTATGGCTACACCTTC. The encoded protein is CASMPFLGTGYGYTF.

The genes are TRBV7-2 and TRBJ2-3; D unclear. This CDR3 region has 14 residues. Germline values: CDR1 SGHTA, CDR2 FQGNSA. The V gene lost 2 bases and the J gene lost 2 bases, with 8 bases spanning the gap. CDR3 DNA sequence: TGTGCCAGCAGCTTATGGCGGTTCACAGATACGCAGTATTTT. Amino acids: CASSLWRFTDTQYF.

This clone appeared a single time. The CDR3 loop is CASSDGGGRDTQYF. As DNA, the CDR3 is TGTGCCAGCAGTGACGGCGGGGGTAGGGATACGCAGTATTTT. This chain joins TRBV6-1 and TRBJ2-3, with TRBD2 matching over 7 bases. V trimming: 3 bases; J trimming: 6 bases; junction bases outside the gene matches: 6. CDR3 length: 14 amino acids. The V gene's germline CDR1 is MNHNS and CDR2 SASEGT.

The chain is built from TRBV6-5 and TRBJ1-4; D is unclear. Germline-derived CDR1 and CDR2 are MNHEY and SVGAGI. The ends were cut back, 6 bases at V and 0 bases at J, with 8 bases in the middle. This CDR3 has 14 amino acids. CDR3 DNA sequence: TGTGCCAGCAGGAGGCCCGCAACTAATGAAAAACTGTTTTTT. This encodes CASRRPATNEKLFF.

The V gene is TRBV30, the J gene TRBJ2-3, with a possible D match to TRBD2 (5 bases). Germline CDR1 is GTSNPN and CDR2 is SVGIG (reference sequence). The CDR3 extends over 14 amino acids. V dropped 3 bases and J dropped 4 bases, with 14 bases sitting between them. CDR3 nucleotide sequence: TGTGCCTGGAGCGAGGGAGTGCGGGCAGATACGCAGTATTTT. Translation gives CAWSEGVRADTQYF.